This T cell receptor beta chain was captured in a study of response to subunit inactivated influenza vaccine. Germline loops: CDR1 SGHAT, CDR2 FQNNGV. The CDR3 length is 13 residues. Deletions cut 4 bases from V and 2 bases from J, with 3 bases between. As concerns this clonotype: No antigen is known for it.

Study-wide findings and caveats: Authors suggested seasonal influenza vaccinations each recruit few new T cells.

MiXCR was run by TCRdb on the RT-PCR reads, yielding one entry per CDR3 protein. Among approximately 200,000 distinct CDR3 sequences listed, over 13% were seen once. The clonotype was recovered from a man aged 50-60 years who received an inactivated influenza vaccine. Source: CD8+ T cells sorted from PBMCs, taken around 5 days after vaccination. This chain connects TRBV11-2 to TRBJ2-6; D gene unclear. This chain's CDR3 is CASSSTGANVLTF. CDR3 nucleotide sequence: TGTGCCAGCAGCTCCACTGGGGCCAACGTCCTGACTTTC.